Shown below are 22 T cell receptor beta chains from a single sample sequenced in a study of Graves' ophthalmopathy and Graves' hyperthyroidism. RNA transcripts were the template, and TCR beta CDR3 regions were amplified from them. Investigators did first-round RT-PCR with HTBI primers, then second-round multiplex PCR. TCRdb analysed the multiplex PCR reads with MiXCR anew, one entry per CDR3 protein. The sample yields 400,000 or so distinct CDR3 sequences, approximately 17% seen once. Input material: peripheral blood. The receptor set was obtained from an adult woman with stable Graves' hyperthyroidism.

This clonotype was seen ten or more times. The chain couples TRBV20-1 to TRBJ2-7; 9 bases are shared with TRBD1. The V and J ends lost 5 bases and 4 bases, in that order; junction bases with no gene match: 9. CDR1 DFQATT and CDR2 SNEGSKA come from the germline V gene (reference sequence). The CDR3 sequence is 14 residues long. CDR3 sequence: CSADRGTGRYEQYF. Written as DNA, the CDR3 is TGCAGTGCTGACCGCGGGACAGGGAGGTACGAGCAGTACTTC.

This clonotype has a count of ten or more. The V and J genes are TRBV12-3 or TRBV12-4 and TRBJ2-2; D remains unclear. V lost 3 bases and J lost 6, with 11 bases in between. This CDR3 region has 14 residues. Here the CDR3 reads CASSFLDGSGELFF. In DNA, the CDR3 is TGTGCCAGCAGTTTCCTAGACGGGTCCGGGGAGCTGTTTTTT.

This clonotype was picked up many times. The V gene is TRBV6-2 or TRBV6-3, the J gene TRBJ1-1; D ambiguous. Germline CDR1 is MNHEY and CDR2 is SVGEGT. Trimming removed 7 bases at V and 3 bases at J, with 9 bases between. This CDR3 is 12 amino acids long. Here the CDR3 DNA reads TGTGCCAGCACCCTGGCGGACACTGAAGCTTTCTTT. It yields the protein CASTLADTEAFF.

The chain is built from TRBV7-2 and TRBJ1-5; no firm D call. This CDR3 comprises 12 residues. Deletions cut 4 bases from V and 4 bases from J, with 5 bases between. Per the germline V gene, CDR1 is SGHTA and CDR2 is FQGNSA. DNA for the CDR3: TGTGCCAGCAGCTCTATAAATCAGCCCCAGCATTTT. Translating gives CASSSINQPQHF.

CDR3 residues: CASGWDDEQYF. CDR3 nucleotide sequence: TGTGCCAGCGGCTGGGACGACGAGCAGTACTTC. This chain links TRBV28 with TRBJ2-7, with D perhaps being TRBD1 or TRBD2 (5 bases each). The length of the CDR3 is 11 residues. The germline CDR1 and CDR2 sequences are MDHEN and SYDVKM. Between the trimmed V and J ends, which lost 8 bases and 5 bases, there was a span of 10 bases.

This clonotype was seen many times. The J gene is TRBJ2-3, the V gene TRBV7-2; D is tentatively TRBD1 or TRBD2 (5 bases each). The CDR3 is 13 amino acids. Germline-derived CDR1 and CDR2 are SGHTA and FQGNSA. Trimming took 1 base from V and 6 from J, leaving 8 bases between them. The CDR3 protein is CASSLVWGDTQYF. DNA for the CDR3: TGTGCCAGCAGCTTAGTTTGGGGGGATACGCAGTATTTT.

Note on this clonotype: Likely a read error: the CDR3 ends without its conserved phenylalanine or tryptophan. This sequence joins TRBV9 and TRBJ1-3, with D possibly TRBD1 on 5 matching bases. V dropped 0 bases and J dropped 0 bases, with 10 bases sitting between them. Germline values: CDR1 SGDLS, CDR2 YYNGEE. The CDR3 is 16 residues long. CDR3 sequence reads: CASSVGGGSSGNTIYY. The CDR3, as DNA: TGTGCCAGCAGCGTAGGCGGGGGAAGCTCTGGAAACACCATATATTAT.

This clonotype occurred many times. The CDR3 coding sequence is TGTGCCAGCAGTTTCCGGGTGGCCTACGAGCAGTACTTC. It yields the protein CASSFRVAYEQYF. The chain is built from TRBV6-2 or TRBV6-3 and TRBJ2-7; unclear D gene. The CDR3 is 13 amino acids. Trimming stripped 4 bases from V and 2 bases from J, with 9 bases between. CDR1 MNHEY and CDR2 SVGEGT come from the germline V gene.

This clonotype occurred many times. This chain links TRBV29-1 with TRBJ1-2; D unresolved. The CDR3 loop spans 11 amino acids. The V gene lost 2 bases and the J gene lost 6 bases, with 7 bases spanning the gap. The germline V gene has CDR1 SQVTM and CDR2 ANQGSEA. The CDR3 here is CSVESGHGYTF. In DNA, the CDR3 is TGCAGCGTTGAATCCGGGCATGGCTACACCTTC. The full variable domain, in which reference TRBV29-1 and TRBJ1-2 provide the parts outside the CDR3, is SAVISQKPSRDICQRGTSLTIQCQVDSQVTMMFWYRQQPGQSLTLIATANQGSEATYESGFVIDKFPISRPNLTFSTLTVSNMSPEDSSIYLCSVESGHGYTFGSGTRLTVV.

The gene calls are TRBV6-1 and TRBJ1-2; 10 bases match TRBD1. The V gene's germline CDR1 is MNHNS and CDR2 SASEGT. The CDR3 is 15 amino acids. V dropped 6 bases and J dropped 2; count of bases not matched to a gene: 6. The CDR3 sequence: CASSEPGQGNYGYTF. The CDR3 coding sequence is TGTGCCAGCAGCGAACCGGGACAGGGGAACTATGGCTACACCTTC.

This clonotype was seen more than once but under ten times. V is TRBV14 and J is TRBJ2-7, with D unclear. Germline loops: CDR1 SGHDN, CDR2 FVKESK. The CDR3 is 13 amino acids. Deletions cut 3 bases from V and 6 bases from J, with 12 bases between. CDR3 residues: CASSHMAAFEQYF. The CDR3 nucleotides read TGTGCCAGCAGCCATATGGCCGCTTTCGAGCAGTACTTC.

This clonotype was observed a few times. The chain employs TRBV3-1 and TRBJ2-5; TRBD2 might be the D (5 bases). V was clipped by 3 bases and J by 4 bases, with 12 bases between them. Germline V lookup: CDR1 LGHDT, CDR2 YNNKEL (reference sequence). This CDR3 contains 14 residues. The chain's CDR3 is CASSQSKGRETQYF. The CDR3 DNA sequence: TGTGCCAGCAGCCAGAGCAAAGGGAGAGAGACCCAGTACTTC.

Comments on this clonotype: Just one base apart from a much larger clone, this may be a read error. The chain employs TRBV4-1 and TRBJ2-7, with D possibly called TRBD1 or TRBD2 (5 bases each). CDR1 MGHRA and CDR2 YSYEKL come from the germline V gene. The CDR3 spans 15 residues. The DNA of the CDR3 is TGCGCCAGCGGCCACCCGGGGCGTCGAACCTACGAGCAGTACTTC. It translates to CASGHPGRRTYEQYF.

This clonotype was counted only a few times. With a much larger clone just one base away, this may be a read error. The rearrangement uses TRBV4-2 and TRBJ2-5; 10 positions match TRBD1. Germline CDR1 reads LGHNA; CDR2 reads YNFKEQ. This CDR3 is 15 amino acids long. CDR3 protein: CASRRQGAIEETQDF. The CDR3 DNA follows: TGTGCCAGCCGACGACAGGGGGCGATCGAAGAGACCCAGGACTTC.

This clonotype was seen repeatedly, ten times or more. CDR3 region: CASSLGVGTPLNEQYF. The CDR3 DNA follows: TGCGCCAGCAGCTTGGGTGTCGGGACACCCTTGAACGAGCAGTACTTC. V is TRBV5-1 and J is TRBJ2-7, with D perhaps matching TRBD1 (6 bases). This CDR3 has 16 amino acids. The V end lost 0 bases, the J end lost 5 bases, and 18 bases lay between the germline ends. CDR1 is SGHRS, CDR2 YFSETQ, per germline. Using reference TRBV5-1 and TRBJ2-7 for the parts outside the CDR3, the full variable domain is KAGVTQTPRYLIKTRGQQVTLSCSPISGHRSVSWYQQTPGQGLQFLFEYFSETQRNKGNFPGRFSGRQFSNSRSEMNVSTLELGDSALYLCASSLGVGTPLNEQYFGPGTRLTVT.

This CDR3 is CASSLKNGRKAGGMGQPQHF. The CDR3 coding sequence is TGTGCCAGCAGTTTGAAGAACGGGCGTAAGGCAGGGGGGATGGGTCAGCCCCAGCATTTT. The gene calls are TRBV28 and TRBJ1-5; 7 bases agree with TRBD1. J lost 6 bases, V lost 3 bases, and 23 bases had no gene match. From germline, CDR1 is MDHEN and CDR2 SYDVKM. The CDR3 consists of 20 residues.

In DNA, the CDR3 is TGTGCCAGCAGTTTAGCGACAGAAGAGACGCGGTACTTC. Residues: CASSLATEETRYF. The chain combines TRBV12-3 or TRBV12-4 with TRBJ2-5; possibly TRBD1 for D (5 bases). This CDR3 is 13 amino acids long. Trimming cost V 0 bases and J 13 bases, with 15 bases left between them.

There are a few counts of this clonotype. The gene calls are TRBV28 and TRBJ2-7; 7 bases are shared with TRBD2. CDR1 is MDHEN, CDR2 SYDVKM, per germline. CDR3 length: 13 residues. The trim removed 6 bases at V and 3 bases at J, leaving 5 bases unmatched. CDR3 sequence: CASRRSGIYEQYF. The DNA of the CDR3 is TGTGCCAGCAGACGGAGCGGGATCTACGAGCAGTACTTC.

The sample holds many counts of this clonotype. The chain is built from TRBV3-1 and TRBJ1-6; D uncertain. With 4 bases removed from V and 6 bases from J, the gap between germline ends came to 7 bases. CDR3 size: 13 residues. Germline V gives CDR1 LGHDT, CDR2 YNNKEL (reference sequence). As DNA, the CDR3 is TGTGCCAGCAGCCCCTCCGGTAATTCACCCCTCCACTTT. Its translation is CASSPSGNSPLHF. The full variable domain, its missing parts supplied by reference TRBV3-1 and TRBJ1-6, is DTAVSQTPKYLVTQMGNDKSIKCEQNLGHDTMYWYKQDSKKFLKIMFSYNNKELIINETVPNRFSPKSPDKAHLNLHINSLELGDSAVYFCASSPSGNSPLHFGNGTRLTVT.

Of note for this clonotype: Given the absence of the conserved phenylalanine or tryptophan at the CDR3 end, a read error is likely. The DNA is left out, because the CDR3 cannot be placed on it with certainty; the CDR3 is given as TCRdb lists it. The gene calls are TRBV6-1 and TRBJ1-5. The CDR3 adds up to 16 amino acids, both ends counted. Germline CDR1 reads MNHNS; CDR2 reads SASEGT. The CDR3 loop reads CASSHGDRYSNQPQHL.

The table lists this clonotype with many counts. The gene calls are TRBV5-1 and TRBJ2-5, with 12 bases lining up with TRBD2. Germline trimming cut 3 bases from V and 2 bases from J; bases unmatched to any gene: 11. Germline V gene lookup returns CDR1 SGHRS and CDR2 YFSETQ. CDR3 length: 18 residues. CDR3 in DNA: TGCGCCAGCAGCTATCTAGCGGGAGGGCCGATGGGACAAGAGACCCAGTACTTC. Translation: CASSYLAGGPMGQETQYF.

This clonotype appeared a single time. A single base separates this from a much larger clone, so it may be a read error. The J gene is TRBJ2-5, the V gene TRBV19; 11 bases match TRBD1. The germline CDR1 and CDR2 sequences are LNHDA and SQIVND (reference sequence). The CDR3 consists of 15 residues. CDR3 residues: CASSMPGQGEETKYF. The CDR3 region has the DNA TGTGCCAGTAGTATGCCGGGACAGGGGGAAGAGACCAAGTACTTC.